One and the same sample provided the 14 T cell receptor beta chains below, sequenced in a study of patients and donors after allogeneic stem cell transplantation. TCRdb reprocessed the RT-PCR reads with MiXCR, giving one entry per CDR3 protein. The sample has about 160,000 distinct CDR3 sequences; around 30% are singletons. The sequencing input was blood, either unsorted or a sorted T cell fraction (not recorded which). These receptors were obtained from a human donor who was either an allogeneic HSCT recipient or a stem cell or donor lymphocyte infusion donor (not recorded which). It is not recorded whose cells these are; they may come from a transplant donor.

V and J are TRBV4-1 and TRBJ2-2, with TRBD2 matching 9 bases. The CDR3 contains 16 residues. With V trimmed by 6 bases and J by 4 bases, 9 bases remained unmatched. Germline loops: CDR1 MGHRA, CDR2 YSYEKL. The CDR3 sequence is CASRLGAGGFTGELFF. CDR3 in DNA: TGCGCCAGCAGACTAGGGGCGGGAGGGTTCACCGGGGAGCTGTTTTTT.

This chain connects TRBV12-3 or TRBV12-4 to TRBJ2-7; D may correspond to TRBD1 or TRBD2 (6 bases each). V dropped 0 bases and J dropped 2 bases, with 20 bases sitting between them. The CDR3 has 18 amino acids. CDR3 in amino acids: CASSLALRGRRRAYEQYF. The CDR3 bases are TGTGCCAGCAGTTTAGCCCTGAGGGGGAGGCGCAGGGCCTACGAGCAGTACTTC.

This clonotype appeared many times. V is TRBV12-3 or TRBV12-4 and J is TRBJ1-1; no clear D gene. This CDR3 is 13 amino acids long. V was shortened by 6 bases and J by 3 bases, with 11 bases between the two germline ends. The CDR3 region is CASSYLIHTEAFF. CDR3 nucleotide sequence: TGTGCCAGCAGCTATTTAATACACACTGAAGCTTTCTTT.

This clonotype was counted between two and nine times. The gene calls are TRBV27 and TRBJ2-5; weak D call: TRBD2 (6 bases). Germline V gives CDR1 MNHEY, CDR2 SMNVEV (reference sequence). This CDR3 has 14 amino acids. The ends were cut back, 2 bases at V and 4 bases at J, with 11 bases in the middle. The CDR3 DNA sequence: TGTGCCAGCAGTTTACTGGGGGGAGGAGAGACCCAGTACTTC. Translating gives CASSLLGGGETQYF.

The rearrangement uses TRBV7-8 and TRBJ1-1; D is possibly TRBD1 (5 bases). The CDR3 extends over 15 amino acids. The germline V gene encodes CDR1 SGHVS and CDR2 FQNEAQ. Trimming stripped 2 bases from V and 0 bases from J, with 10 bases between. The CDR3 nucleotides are TGTGCCAGCAGCTTAAGGGGAGGTCTGAACACTGAAGCTTTCTTT. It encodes CASSLRGGLNTEAFF.

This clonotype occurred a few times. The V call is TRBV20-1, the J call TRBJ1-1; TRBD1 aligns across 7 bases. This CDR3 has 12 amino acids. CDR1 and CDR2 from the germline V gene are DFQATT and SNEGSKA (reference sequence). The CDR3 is CSPRQGQYEAFF. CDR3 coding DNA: TGCAGCCCCCGACAGGGCCAATATGAAGCTTTCTTT.

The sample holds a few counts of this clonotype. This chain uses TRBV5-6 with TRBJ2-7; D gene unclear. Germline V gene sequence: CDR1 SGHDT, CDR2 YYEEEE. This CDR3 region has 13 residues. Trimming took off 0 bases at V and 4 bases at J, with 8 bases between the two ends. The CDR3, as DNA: TGTGCCAGCAGCTTGGGACTTCTTTACGAGCAGTACTTC. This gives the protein CASSLGLLYEQYF.

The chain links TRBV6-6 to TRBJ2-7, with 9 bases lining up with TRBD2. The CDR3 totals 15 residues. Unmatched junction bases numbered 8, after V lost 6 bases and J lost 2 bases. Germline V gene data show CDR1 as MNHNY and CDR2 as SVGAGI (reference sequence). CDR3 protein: CASSPPGTSTYEQYF. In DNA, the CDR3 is TGTGCCAGCAGCCCACCCGGGACTAGCACCTACGAGCAGTACTTC.

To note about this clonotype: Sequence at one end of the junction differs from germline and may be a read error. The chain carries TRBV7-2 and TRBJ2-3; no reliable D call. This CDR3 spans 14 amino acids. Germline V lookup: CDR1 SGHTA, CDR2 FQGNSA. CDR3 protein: CASSLIQLTNTQYF. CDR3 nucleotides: TGTGCCAGCAGCTTAATACAGCTCACAAATACGCAGTATTTT.

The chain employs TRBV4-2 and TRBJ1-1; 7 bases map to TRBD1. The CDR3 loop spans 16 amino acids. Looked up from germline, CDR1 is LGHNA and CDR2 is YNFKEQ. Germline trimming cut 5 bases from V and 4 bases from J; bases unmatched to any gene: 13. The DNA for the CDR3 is TGTGCCAGCAGCGATGGACAGGAGATATGGGGCACTGAAGCTTTCTTT. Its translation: CASSDGQEIWGTEAFF.

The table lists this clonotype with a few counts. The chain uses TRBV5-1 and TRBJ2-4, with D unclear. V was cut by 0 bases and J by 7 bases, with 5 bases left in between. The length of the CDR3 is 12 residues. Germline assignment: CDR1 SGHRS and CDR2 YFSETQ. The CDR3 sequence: CASSLDSNIQYF. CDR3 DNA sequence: TGCGCCAGCAGCTTGGACAGCAACATTCAGTACTTC.

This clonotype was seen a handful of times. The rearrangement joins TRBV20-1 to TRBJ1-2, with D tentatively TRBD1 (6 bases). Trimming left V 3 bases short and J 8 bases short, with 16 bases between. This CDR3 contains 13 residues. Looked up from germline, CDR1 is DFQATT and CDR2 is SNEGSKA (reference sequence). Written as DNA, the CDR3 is TGCAGTGCTAGGGAACAGGGTAAAGGCGGCTACACCTTC. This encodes CSAREQGKGGYTF.

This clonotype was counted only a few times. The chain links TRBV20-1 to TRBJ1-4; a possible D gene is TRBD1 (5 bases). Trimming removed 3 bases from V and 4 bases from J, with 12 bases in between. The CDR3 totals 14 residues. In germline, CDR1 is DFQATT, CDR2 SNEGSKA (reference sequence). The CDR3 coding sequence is TGCAGTGCTAGCCTGGGACTGCATAATGAAAAACTGTTTTTT. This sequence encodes CSASLGLHNEKLFF.

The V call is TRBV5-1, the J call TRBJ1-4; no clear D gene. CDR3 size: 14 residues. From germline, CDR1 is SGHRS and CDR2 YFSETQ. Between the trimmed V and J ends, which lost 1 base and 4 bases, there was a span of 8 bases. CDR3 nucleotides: TGCGCCAGCAGCTTGAGTTCGCATAATGAAAAACTGTTTTTT. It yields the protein CASSLSSHNEKLFF.